The clone carrying this T cell receptor beta chain was picked up a small number of times. Its antigen is still unknown. The sample is drawn from a study of beta chain features in type 1 diabetes. Study findings and constraints: A moderate, significant TCRB CDR3 shortening appeared in type 1 diabetes across four CD4+ subsets.

All of the isolated RNA was reverse transcribed, so expressed TCRB transcripts were sequenced. Profiling relied on immunoSEQ multiplex PCR, and the TCRdb table lists in-frame clones only, not all of them. The sample comprises 400,000 to 450,000 clones, more than 11% of which are singletons, and about 0.04% rests with the top ten. Trimming stripped 3 bases from V and 6 bases from J, with 18 bases between. CDR3 length: 15 amino acids. Germline CDR1 and CDR2: SGHNT and YYREEE (reference sequence). V and J are TRBV5-4 and TRBJ1-2; D gene uncertain. The material sequenced was naive CD4+ T cells from blood. This sequence was found in a young man in good health. The CDR3 protein is CASSSVDKGTHGYTF. The CDR3 DNA is TGTGCCAGCAGCTCAGTTGATAAAGGTACCCATGGCTACACCTTC. Drawing the rest from reference TRBV5-4 and TRBJ1-2, the complete variable domain is ETGVTQSPTHLIKTRGQQVTLRCSSQSGHNTVSWYQQALGQGPQFIFQYYREEENGRGNFPPRFSGLQFPNYSSELNVNALELDDSALYLCASSSVDKGTHGYTFGSGTRLTVV.